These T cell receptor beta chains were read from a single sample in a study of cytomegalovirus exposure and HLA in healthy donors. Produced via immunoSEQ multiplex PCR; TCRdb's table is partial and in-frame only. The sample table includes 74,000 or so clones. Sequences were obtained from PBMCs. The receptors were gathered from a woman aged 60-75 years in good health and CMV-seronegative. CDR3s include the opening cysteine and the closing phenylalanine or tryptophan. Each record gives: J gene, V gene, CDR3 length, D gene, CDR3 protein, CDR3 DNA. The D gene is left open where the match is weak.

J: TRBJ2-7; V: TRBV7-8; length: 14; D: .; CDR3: CASRDSVGFYEQYF; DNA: TGTGCCAGCAGGGACTCGGTCGGCTTCTACGAGCAGTACTTC
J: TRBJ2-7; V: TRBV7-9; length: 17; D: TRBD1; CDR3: CASSLDIGTDNHYEQYF; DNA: TGTGCCAGCAGCTTAGATATCGGGACAGACAACCACTACGAGCAGTACTTC
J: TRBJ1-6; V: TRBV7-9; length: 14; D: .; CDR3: CASTLGADNSPLHF; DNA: TGTGCCAGCACATTAGGGGCAGACAATTCACCCCTCCACTTT
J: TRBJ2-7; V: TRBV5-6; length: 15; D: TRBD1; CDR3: CASSSIGTGTYEQYF; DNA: TGTGCCAGCAGCTCAATCGGGACAGGGACCTACGAGCAGTACTTC
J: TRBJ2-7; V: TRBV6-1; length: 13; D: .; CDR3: CASRSSGGNEQYF; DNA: TGTGCCAGCAGAAGTTCAGGAGGCAACGAGCAGTACTTC
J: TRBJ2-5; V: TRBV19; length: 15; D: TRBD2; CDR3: CASSSIAGVSETQYF; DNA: TGTGCCAGTAGTAGCATAGCGGGAGTATCCGAGACCCAGTACTTC
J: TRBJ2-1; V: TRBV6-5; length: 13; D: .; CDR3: CASSYPPTSVQFF; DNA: TGTGCCAGCAGTTATCCCCCCACGAGCGTACAGTTCTTC
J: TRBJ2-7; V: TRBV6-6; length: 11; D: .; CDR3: CASGPSNEQYF; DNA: TGTGCCAGCGGGCCTAGCAACGAGCAGTACTTC
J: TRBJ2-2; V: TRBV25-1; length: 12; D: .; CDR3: CASSYSTGELFF; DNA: TGTGCCAGCAGTTATAGCACCGGGGAGCTGTTTTTT
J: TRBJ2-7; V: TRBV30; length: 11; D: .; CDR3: CAWSVRWEQYF; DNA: TGTGCCTGGAGTGTCCGGTGGGAGCAGTACTTC
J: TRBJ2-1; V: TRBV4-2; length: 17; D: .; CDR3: CASSQDQFSGSHNEQFF; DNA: TGTGCCAGCAGCCAGGACCAATTCAGCGGGTCCCACAATGAGCAGTTCTTC
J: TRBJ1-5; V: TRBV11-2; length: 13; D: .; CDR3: CASSPTGNQPQHF; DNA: TGTGCCAGCAGCCCGACGGGGAATCAGCCCCAGCATTTT
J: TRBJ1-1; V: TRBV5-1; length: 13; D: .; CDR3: CASSTTGYTEAFF; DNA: TGCGCCAGCAGCACTACAGGGTACACTGAAGCTTTCTTT
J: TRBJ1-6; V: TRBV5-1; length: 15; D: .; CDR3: CASSLEAGADSPLHF; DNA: TGCGCCAGCAGCTTGGAGGCGGGGGCGGATTCACCCCTCCACTTT
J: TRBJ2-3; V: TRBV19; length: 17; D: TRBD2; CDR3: CASTATGLAGAVNTQYF; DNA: TGTGCCAGTACTGCTACCGGACTAGCGGGAGCAGTCAATACGCAGTATTTT
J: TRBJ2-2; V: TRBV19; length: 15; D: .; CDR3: CASKEGRQYTGELFF; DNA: TGTGCCAGTAAGGAGGGCAGGCAGTACACCGGGGAGCTGTTTTTT
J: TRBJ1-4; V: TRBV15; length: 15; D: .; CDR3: CATSRDPVGNEKLFF; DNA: TGTGCCACCAGCAGAGATCCCGTCGGGAATGAAAAACTGTTTTTT
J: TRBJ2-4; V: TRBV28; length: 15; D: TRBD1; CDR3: CASSLLGQGWNIQYF; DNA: TGTGCCAGCAGTTTACTGGGACAGGGCTGGAACATTCAGTACTTC
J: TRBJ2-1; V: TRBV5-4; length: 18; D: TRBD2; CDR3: CASSGGETSGRVGDEQFF; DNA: TGTGCCAGCAGCGGAGGGGAGACTAGCGGGAGGGTCGGCGATGAGCAGTTCTTC
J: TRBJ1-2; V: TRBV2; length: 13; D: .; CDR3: CASSPGGTYGYTF; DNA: TGTGCCAGCAGCCCCGGGGGGACCTATGGCTACACCTTC
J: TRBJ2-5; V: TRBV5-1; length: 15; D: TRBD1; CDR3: CASTRTGETGETQYF; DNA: TGCGCCAGCACCCGTACAGGGGAAACGGGCGAGACCCAGTACTTC
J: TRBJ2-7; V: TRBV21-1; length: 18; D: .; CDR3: CASSKAVVGLAGNYEQYF; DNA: TGTGCCAGCAGCAAAGCGGTGGTGGGACTAGCGGGAAACTACGAGCAGTACTTC
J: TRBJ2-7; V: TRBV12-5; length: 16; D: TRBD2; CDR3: CASGLVRLAGAHEQYF; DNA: TGTGCTAGTGGTTTGGTGAGACTAGCGGGAGCCCACGAGCAGTACTTC
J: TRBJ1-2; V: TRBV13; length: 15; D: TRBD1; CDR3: CASSKGQGEGDGYTF; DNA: TGTGCCAGCAGTAAAGGACAGGGGGAAGGAGATGGCTACACCTTC
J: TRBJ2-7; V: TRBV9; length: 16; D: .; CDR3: CASSVARWDSDYEQYF; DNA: TGTGCCAGCAGCGTAGCCCGCTGGGATAGCGACTACGAGCAGTACTTC
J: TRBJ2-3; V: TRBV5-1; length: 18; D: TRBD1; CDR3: CASSAGTGTAYGTDTQYF; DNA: TGCGCCAGCAGCGCCGGGACCGGGACAGCCTACGGCACAGATACGCAGTATTTT
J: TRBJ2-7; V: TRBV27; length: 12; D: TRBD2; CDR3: CASSPTSGRAHF; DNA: TGTGCCAGCAGTCCGACTAGCGGGAGGGCCCACTTC
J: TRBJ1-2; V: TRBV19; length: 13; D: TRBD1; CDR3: CATTQGAGYGYTF; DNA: TGTGCCACTACTCAGGGGGCTGGCTATGGCTACACCTTC
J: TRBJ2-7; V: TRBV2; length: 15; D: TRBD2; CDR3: CASRETSGTSYEQYF; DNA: TGTGCCAGCAGGGAGACTAGCGGGACATCCTACGAGCAGTACTTC
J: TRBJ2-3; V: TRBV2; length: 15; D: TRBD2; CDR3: CASTTRAGPTDTQYF; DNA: TGTGCCAGCACTACGAGAGCGGGGCCCACAGATACGCAGTATTTT
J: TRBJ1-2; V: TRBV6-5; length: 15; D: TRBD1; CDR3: CASRSGDRDLYGYTF; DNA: TGTGCCAGCAGGTCAGGGGACAGGGATCTCTATGGCTACACCTTC
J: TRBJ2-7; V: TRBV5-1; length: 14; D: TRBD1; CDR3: CASSIGTGGAEQYF; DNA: TGCGCCAGCAGCATCGGGACAGGGGGCGCCGAGCAGTACTTC
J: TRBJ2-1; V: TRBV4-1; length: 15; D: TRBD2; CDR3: CASSLGTSGNNEQFF; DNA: TGCGCCAGCAGCCTGGGGACTAGCGGGAACAATGAGCAGTTCTTC
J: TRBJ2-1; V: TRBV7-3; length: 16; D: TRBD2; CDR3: CASSPISGTSYNEQFF; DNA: TGTGCCAGCAGCCCAATAAGCGGGACCTCCTACAATGAGCAGTTCTTC
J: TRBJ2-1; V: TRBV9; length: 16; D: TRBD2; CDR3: CASSSRGLGSDNEQFF; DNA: TGTGCCAGCAGCTCCCGGGGACTAGGGTCGGACAATGAGCAGTTCTTC
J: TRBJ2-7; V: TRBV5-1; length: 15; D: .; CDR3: CASSLGQGRLNEQYF; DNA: TGCGCCAGCAGCTTGGGGCAGGGAAGGCTCAACGAGCAGTACTTC
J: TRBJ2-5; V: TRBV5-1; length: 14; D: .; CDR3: CASSNQGGGETQYF; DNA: TGCGCCAGCAGTAATCAGGGTGGAGGGGAGACCCAGTACTTC
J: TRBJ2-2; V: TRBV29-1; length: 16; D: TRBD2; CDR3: CSVVGSGRDSSGELFF; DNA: TGCAGCGTAGTCGGCAGCGGGAGGGATTCATCCGGGGAGCTGTTTTTT
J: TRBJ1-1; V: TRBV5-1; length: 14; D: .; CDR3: CASSLTGMNTEAFF; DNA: TGCGCCAGCAGCCTGACAGGCATGAACACTGAAGCTTTCTTT
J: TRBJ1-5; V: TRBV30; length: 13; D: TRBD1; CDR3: CAWSIQGVEPQHF; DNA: TGTGCCTGGAGTATACAGGGGGTAGAGCCCCAGCATTTT
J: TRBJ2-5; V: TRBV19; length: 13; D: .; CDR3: CASSAGGAETQYF; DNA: TGTGCCAGTAGCGCCGGGGGAGCAGAGACCCAGTACTTC
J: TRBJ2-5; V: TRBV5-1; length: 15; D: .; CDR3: CASSLGGLFQETQYF; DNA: TGCGCCAGCAGCTTGGGAGGTCTCTTCCAAGAGACCCAGTACTTC
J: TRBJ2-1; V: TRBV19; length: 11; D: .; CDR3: CASWAFNEQFF; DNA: TGTGCCAGTTGGGCTTTCAATGAGCAGTTCTTC
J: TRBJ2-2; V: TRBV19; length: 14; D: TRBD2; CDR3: CASSTGLATGELFF; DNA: TGTGCCAGTAGTACGGGACTAGCGACCGGGGAGCTGTTTTTT
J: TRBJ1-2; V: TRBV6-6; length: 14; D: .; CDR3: CASSNPPVLYGYTF; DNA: TGTGCCAGCAGCAACCCACCGGTTCTGTATGGCTACACCTTC
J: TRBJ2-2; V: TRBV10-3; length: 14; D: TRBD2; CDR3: CAISREENTGELFF; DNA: TGTGCCATCAGTCGGGAGGAGAACACCGGGGAGCTGTTTTTT
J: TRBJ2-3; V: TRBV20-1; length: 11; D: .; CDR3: CSYHSTDTQYF; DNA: TGCAGCTACCACAGCACAGATACGCAGTATTTT
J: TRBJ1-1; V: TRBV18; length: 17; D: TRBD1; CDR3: CASSPARTGALNTEAFF; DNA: TGTGCCAGCTCACCAGCTCGGACAGGGGCTCTGAACACTGAAGCTTTCTTT
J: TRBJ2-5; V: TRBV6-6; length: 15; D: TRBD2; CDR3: CASSYPGTSEETQYF; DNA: TGTGCCAGCAGTTACCCCGGGACTAGCGAAGAGACCCAGTACTTC
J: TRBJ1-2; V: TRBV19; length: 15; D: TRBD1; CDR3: CASSIVNLGQGGYTF; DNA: TGTGCCAGTAGTATAGTCAATCTCGGACAGGGAGGCTACACCTTC
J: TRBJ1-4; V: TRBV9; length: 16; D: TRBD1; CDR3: CASSVGTDLLNEKLFF; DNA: TGTGCCAGCAGCGTTGGGACAGACCTCCTTAATGAAAAACTGTTTTTT
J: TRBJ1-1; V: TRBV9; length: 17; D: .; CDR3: CASSVEVQGVESTEAFF; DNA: TGTGCCAGCAGCGTAGAGGTACAGGGAGTAGAAAGCACTGAAGCTTTCTTT
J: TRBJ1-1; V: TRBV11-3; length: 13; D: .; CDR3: CASSINRVTEAFF; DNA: TGTGCCAGCAGCATCAACAGGGTCACTGAAGCTTTCTTT
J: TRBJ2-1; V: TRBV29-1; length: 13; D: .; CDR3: CSVDSSSYNEQFF; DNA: TGCAGCGTTGACTCGAGCTCCTACAATGAGCAGTTCTTC
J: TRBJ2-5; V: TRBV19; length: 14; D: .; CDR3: CASSQRQIPQEQYF; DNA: TGTGCCAGTAGTCAAAGACAGATCCCTCAGGAGCAGTACTTC
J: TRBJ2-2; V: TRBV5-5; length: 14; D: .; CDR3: CASSLNRNTGELFF; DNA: TGTGCCAGCAGCTTAAACAGGAACACCGGGGAGCTGTTTTTT
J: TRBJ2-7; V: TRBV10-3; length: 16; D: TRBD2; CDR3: CAISESLLAGAYEQYF; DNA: TGTGCCATCAGTGAGAGCCTTCTAGCGGGAGCGTACGAGCAGTACTTC
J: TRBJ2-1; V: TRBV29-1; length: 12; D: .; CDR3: CSVVPQYNEQFF; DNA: TGCAGCGTTGTTCCCCAATACAATGAGCAGTTCTTC
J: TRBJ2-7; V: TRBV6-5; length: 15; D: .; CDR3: CASSYSAGHDYEQYF; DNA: TGTGCCAGCAGTTACTCGGCGGGGCATGACTACGAGCAGTACTTC